Listed below are T cell receptor beta chains from one sample, sequenced in a study of graft-versus-host responses after intestinal transplantation. Profiled with immunoSEQ multiplex PCR; TCRdb holds only in-frame clones, not every one. The table has about 69,000 clones, roughly 92% seen once. Sequencing used bone marrow, obtained 734 days after intestinal transplantation. These receptors were taken from a human patient who received an intestinal transplant, so some T cells may come from the graft donor. The CDR3 runs from the conserved cysteine through the conserved F or W. Fields, in order: J gene, V gene, D gene, clone size, CDR3 length, CDR3 protein, CDR3 DNA. A D gene is named only where the DNA matches it firmly. Size tells how often a clone was seen (once, few, many) or the class of an expanded clone, and some rows leave it out.

j_call: TRBJ2-7
v_call: TRBV12-5
d_call: TRBD2
clone_size: NA
cdr3_length: 15
cdr3_aa: CASGTGTSGKYEQYF
cdr3_nt: TGTGCTAGTGGAACCGGGACTAGCGGGAAGTACGAGCAGTACTTC

j_call: TRBJ2-1
v_call: TRBV19
d_call: NA
clone_size: NA
cdr3_length: 15
cdr3_aa: CASRDPQSSYNEQFF
cdr3_nt: TGTGCCAGTCGAGACCCCCAGAGCTCCTACAATGAGCAGTTCTTC

j_call: TRBJ2-1
v_call: TRBV4-1
d_call: NA
clone_size: NA
cdr3_length: 13
cdr3_aa: CASSQEVYHEQFF
cdr3_nt: TGCGCCAGCAGCCAAGAAGTCTACCATGAGCAGTTCTTC

j_call: TRBJ2-7
v_call: TRBV11-2
d_call: TRBD1
clone_size: NA
cdr3_length: 13
cdr3_aa: CASRPDRVREQYF
cdr3_nt: TGTGCCAGCCGACCGGACAGGGTCCGAGAGCAGTACTTC

j_call: TRBJ1-5
v_call: TRBV25-1
d_call: NA
clone_size: NA
cdr3_length: 14
cdr3_aa: CASSEWPGNQPQHF
cdr3_nt: TGTGCCAGCAGTGAATGGCCAGGAAATCAGCCCCAGCATTTT

j_call: TRBJ2-5
v_call: TRBV29-1
d_call: NA
clone_size: NA
cdr3_length: 15
cdr3_aa: CSVEDSWGGGETQYF
cdr3_nt: TGCAGCGTTGAAGATAGTTGGGGAGGGGGTGAGACCCAGTACTTC

j_call: TRBJ2-1
v_call: TRBV7-6
d_call: NA
clone_size: few
cdr3_length: 11
cdr3_aa: CASSGKLGQFF
cdr3_nt: TGTGCCAGCAGCGGTAAATTAGGGCAGTTCTTC

j_call: TRBJ1-2
v_call: TRBV6-6
d_call: NA
clone_size: NA
cdr3_length: 16
cdr3_aa: CASSSHSLGGGYGYTF
cdr3_nt: TGTGCCAGCAGTTCTCACAGTCTTGGGGGCGGTTATGGCTACACCTTC

j_call: TRBJ2-7
v_call: TRBV2
d_call: NA
clone_size: once
cdr3_length: 16
cdr3_aa: CASSYSSGTLMGEQYF
cdr3_nt: TGTGCCAGCAGTTACAGTTCCGGGACGCTGATGGGGGAGCAGTACTTC

j_call: TRBJ2-6
v_call: TRBV11-3
d_call: NA
clone_size: NA
cdr3_length: 14
cdr3_aa: CASSRDPGANVLTF
cdr3_nt: TGTGCCAGCAGTCGTGACCCAGGGGCCAACGTCCTGACTTTC

j_call: TRBJ2-7
v_call: TRBV5-1
d_call: TRBD2
clone_size: NA
cdr3_length: 14
cdr3_aa: CASSGLAGRNEQYF
cdr3_nt: TGCGCCAGCAGCGGACTAGCGGGAAGGAACGAGCAGTACTTC

j_call: TRBJ1-1
v_call: TRBV5-1
d_call: NA
clone_size: NA
cdr3_length: 14
cdr3_aa: CASSPQATNTEAFF
cdr3_nt: TGCGCCAGCAGCCCCCAGGCGACGAACACTGAAGCTTTCTTT

j_call: TRBJ2-1
v_call: TRBV6-6
d_call: TRBD1
clone_size: NA
cdr3_length: 15
cdr3_aa: CASSEMTGPNNEQFF
cdr3_nt: TGTGCCAGCAGCGAAATGACAGGGCCAAACAATGAGCAGTTCTTC

j_call: TRBJ2-7
v_call: TRBV5-4
d_call: TRBD2
clone_size: NA
cdr3_length: 15
cdr3_aa: CASRSLAGGLGEQYF
cdr3_nt: TGTGCCAGCAGGTCTCTAGCGGGAGGCCTGGGGGAGCAGTACTTC

j_call: TRBJ2-4
v_call: TRBV19
d_call: NA
clone_size: NA
cdr3_length: 18
cdr3_aa: CASSSTPAGSLAKNIQYF
cdr3_nt: TGTGCCAGTAGTTCAACCCCAGCGGGTTCTTTGGCCAAAAACATTCAGTACTTC

j_call: TRBJ2-4
v_call: TRBV28
d_call: NA
clone_size: NA
cdr3_length: 14
cdr3_aa: CASSLAEAKNIQYF
cdr3_nt: TGTGCCAGCAGTTTAGCGGAGGCCAAAAACATTCAGTACTTC